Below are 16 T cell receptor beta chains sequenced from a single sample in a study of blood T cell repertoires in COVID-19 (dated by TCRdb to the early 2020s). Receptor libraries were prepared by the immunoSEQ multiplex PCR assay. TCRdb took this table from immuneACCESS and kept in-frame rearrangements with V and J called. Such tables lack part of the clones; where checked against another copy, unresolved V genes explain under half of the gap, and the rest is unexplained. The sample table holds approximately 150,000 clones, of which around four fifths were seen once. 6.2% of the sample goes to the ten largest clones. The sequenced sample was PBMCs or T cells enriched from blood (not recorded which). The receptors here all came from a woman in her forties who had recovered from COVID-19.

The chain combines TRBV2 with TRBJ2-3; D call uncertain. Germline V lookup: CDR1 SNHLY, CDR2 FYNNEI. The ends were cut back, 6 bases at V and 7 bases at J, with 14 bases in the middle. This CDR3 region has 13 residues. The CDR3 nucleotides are TGTGCCAGCAGGACCCCAGAAGACAATACGCAGTATTTT. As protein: CASRTPEDNTQYF.

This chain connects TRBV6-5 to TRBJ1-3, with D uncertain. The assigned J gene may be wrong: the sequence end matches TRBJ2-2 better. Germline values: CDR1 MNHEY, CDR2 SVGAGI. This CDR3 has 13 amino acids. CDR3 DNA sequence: TGTGCCAGCAACACCGGAGTTACCGGGGAGCTGTTTTTT. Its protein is CASNTGVTGELFF.

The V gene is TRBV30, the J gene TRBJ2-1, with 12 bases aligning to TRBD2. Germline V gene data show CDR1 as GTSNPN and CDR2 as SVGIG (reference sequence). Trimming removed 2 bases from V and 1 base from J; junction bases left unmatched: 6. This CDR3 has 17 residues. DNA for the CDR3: TGTGCCTGGAGTAGACTAGCGGGAGAGGGATCCTACAATGAGCAGTTCTTC. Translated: CAWSRLAGEGSYNEQFF.

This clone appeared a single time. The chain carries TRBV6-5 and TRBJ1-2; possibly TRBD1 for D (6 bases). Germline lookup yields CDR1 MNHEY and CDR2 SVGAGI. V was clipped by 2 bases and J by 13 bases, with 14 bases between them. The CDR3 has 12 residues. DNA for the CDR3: TGTGCCAGCAGTTACCGGACAGTCTTCCTCACCTTC. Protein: CASSYRTVFLTF.

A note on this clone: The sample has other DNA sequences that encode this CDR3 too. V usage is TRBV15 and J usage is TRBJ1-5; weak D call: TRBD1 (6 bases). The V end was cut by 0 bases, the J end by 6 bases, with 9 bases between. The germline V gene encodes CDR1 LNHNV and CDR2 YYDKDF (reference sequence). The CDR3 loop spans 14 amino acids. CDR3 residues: CATSRDLGGQPQHF. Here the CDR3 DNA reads TGTGCCACCAGCAGAGATCTAGGGGGTCAGCCCCAGCATTTT.

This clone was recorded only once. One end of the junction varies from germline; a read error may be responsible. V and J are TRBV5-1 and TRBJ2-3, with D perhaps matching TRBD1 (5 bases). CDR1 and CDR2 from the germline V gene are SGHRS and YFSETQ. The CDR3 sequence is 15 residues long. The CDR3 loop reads CASSLVGARTDTQYF. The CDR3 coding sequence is TGCGCCAGCAGCTTGGTTGGGGCCCGCACGGATACGCAGTATTTT. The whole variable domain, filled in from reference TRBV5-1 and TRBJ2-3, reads KAGVTQTPRYLIKTRGQQVTLSCSPISGHRSVSWYQQTPGQGLQFLFEYFSETQRNKGNFPGRFSGRQFSNSRSEMNVSTLELGDSALYLCASSLVGARTDTQYFGPGTRLTVL.

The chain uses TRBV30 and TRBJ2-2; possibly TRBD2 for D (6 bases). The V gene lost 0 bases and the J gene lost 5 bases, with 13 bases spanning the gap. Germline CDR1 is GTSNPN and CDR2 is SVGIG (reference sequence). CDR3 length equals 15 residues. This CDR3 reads CAWSVSGSWTGELFF. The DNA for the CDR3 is TGTGCCTGGAGTGTTTCCGGGAGCTGGACCGGGGAGCTGTTTTTT.

CDR3 residues: CASSNTDRGNYGYTF. CDR3 nucleotides: TGCGCCAGCAGCAATACGGACAGGGGGAACTATGGCTACACCTTC. The chain links TRBV10-2 to TRBJ1-2; 10 bases line up with TRBD1. CDR1 and CDR2 (germline): WSHSY, SAAADI. J gave up 2 bases and V 6 bases, and 6 bases lay outside the gene matches. This CDR3 has 15 amino acids.

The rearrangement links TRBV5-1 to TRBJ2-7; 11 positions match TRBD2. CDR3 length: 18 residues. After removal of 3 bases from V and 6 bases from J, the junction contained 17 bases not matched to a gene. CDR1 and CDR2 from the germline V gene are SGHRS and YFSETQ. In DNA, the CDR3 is TGCGCCAGCAGCTACGGTCTCGCCGTAGCGGGAGGGCTTAGCGAGCAGTACTTC. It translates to CASSYGLAVAGGLSEQYF.

The CDR3 region is CASSLDWTSGIDPEYF. For the CDR3, the DNA is TGCGCCAGCAGCTTGGACTGGACTAGCGGGATAGACCCGGAGTATTTT. V gene TRBV5-1 combines with J gene TRBJ2-3, with 12 bases identical to TRBD2. CDR1 and CDR2 from the germline V gene are SGHRS and YFSETQ. The CDR3 loop spans 16 amino acids. V dropped 0 bases and J dropped 13; count of bases not matched to a gene: 12.

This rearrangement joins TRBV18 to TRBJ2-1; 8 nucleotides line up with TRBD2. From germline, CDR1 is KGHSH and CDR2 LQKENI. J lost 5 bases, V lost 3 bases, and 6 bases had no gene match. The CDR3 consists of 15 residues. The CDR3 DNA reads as TGTGCCAGCTCACCCGAACTAGCGGTGAACAATGAGCAGTTCTTC. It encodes CASSPELAVNNEQFF.

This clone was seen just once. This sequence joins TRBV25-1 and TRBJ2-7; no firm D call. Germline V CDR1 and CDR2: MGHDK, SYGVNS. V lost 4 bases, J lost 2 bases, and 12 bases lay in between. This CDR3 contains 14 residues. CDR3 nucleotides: TGTGCCAGCAGTGCGGCAGGAATAACCTACGAGCAGTACTTC. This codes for CASSAAGITYEQYF.

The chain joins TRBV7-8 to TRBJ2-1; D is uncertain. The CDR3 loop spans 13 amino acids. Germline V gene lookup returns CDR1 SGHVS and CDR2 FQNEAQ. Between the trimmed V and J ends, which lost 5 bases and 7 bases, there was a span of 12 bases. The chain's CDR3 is CASSPNPVNEQFF. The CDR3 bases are TGTGCCAGCAGCCCTAACCCGGTGAATGAGCAGTTCTTC.

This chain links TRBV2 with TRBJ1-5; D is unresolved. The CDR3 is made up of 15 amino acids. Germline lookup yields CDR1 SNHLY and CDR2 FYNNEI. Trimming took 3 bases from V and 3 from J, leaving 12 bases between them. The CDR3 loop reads CASSESAQPNQPQHF. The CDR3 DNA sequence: TGTGCCAGCAGTGAGTCGGCACAGCCCAATCAGCCCCAGCATTTT.

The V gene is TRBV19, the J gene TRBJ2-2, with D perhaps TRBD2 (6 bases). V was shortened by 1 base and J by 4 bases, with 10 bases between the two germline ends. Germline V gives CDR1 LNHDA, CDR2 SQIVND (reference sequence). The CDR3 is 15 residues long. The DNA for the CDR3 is TGTGCCAGTAGTATAGGCGGAGCGGGCACCGGGGAGCTGTTTTTT. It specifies CASSIGGAGTGELFF. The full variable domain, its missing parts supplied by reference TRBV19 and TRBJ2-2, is DGGITQSPKYLFRKEGQNVTLSCEQNLNHDAMYWYRQDPGQGLRLIYYSQIVNDFQKGDIAEGYSVSREKKESFPLTVTSAQKNPTAFYLCASSIGGAGTGELFFGEGSRLTVL.

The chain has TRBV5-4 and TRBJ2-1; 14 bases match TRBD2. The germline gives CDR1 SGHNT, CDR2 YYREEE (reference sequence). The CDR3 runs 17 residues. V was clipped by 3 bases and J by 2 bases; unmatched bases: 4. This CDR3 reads CASSSLGLAGAYNEQFF. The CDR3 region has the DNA TGTGCCAGCAGCTCCTTGGGACTAGCGGGGGCCTACAATGAGCAGTTCTTC.